This T cell receptor beta chain was profiled in a study of cytomegalovirus exposure and HLA in healthy donors. Study results and caveats: The number of N-insertions in an Asian-associated ancestry cluster was reportedly below the 666-donor mean in a later analysis.

The V end lost 5 bases, the J end lost 1 base, and 8 bases lay between the germline ends. CDR1 SNHLY and CDR2 FYNNEI come from the germline V gene. This CDR3 is built from 13 residues. This clone was seen a few times. Its antigen remains unknown. The PCR used 60 Vbeta and 13 Jbeta primers. TCRdb's table, derived via immunoSEQ multiplex PCR, lists solely in-frame clones and lacks some. The profile shows about 130,000 clones, under 75% of them singletons. Material for sequencing was PBMCs. The V call is TRBV2, the J call TRBJ1-2; D unclear. The TCR was taken from a woman between 35 and 50 years old in good health and CMV-seronegative. CDR3 sequence (DNA): TGTGCCAGCAGTCCCAGTGTTAACTATGGCTACACCTTC. Its translation is CASSPSVNYGYTF.